Following are 22 T cell receptor beta chains from one sample sequenced in a study of blood T cells in healthy people across ages. The second PCR ran roughly 6 to 12 cycles with a sample-barcoded 5' primer and J-beta primers. TCRdb reanalysed the 5' RACE reads using MiXCR and keeps one entry per CDR3 protein. Here the sample spans about 680,000 distinct CDR3 sequences, over 45% being singletons. The sample was blood. The receptors originated from a woman aged 55-75 years in good health.

This clonotype has more than one count but fewer than ten. The rearrangement uses TRBV7-3 and TRBJ2-3; 14 bases agree with TRBD2. Per germline, CDR1 SGHTA and CDR2 FQGTGA. V dropped 5 bases and J dropped 5; count of bases not matched to a gene: 6. This CDR3 is built from 16 residues. The CDR3 DNA follows: TGTGCCAGCAGCCGAGCGACTAGCGGGAGGGTAGATACGCAGTATTTT. It specifies CASSRATSGRVDTQYF. Complete variable domain (other parts from reference TRBV7-3 and TRBJ2-3): GAGVSQTPSNKVTEKGKYVELRCDPISGHTALYWYRQSLGQGPEFLIYFQGTGAADDSGLPNDRFFAVRPEGSVSTLKIQRTERGDSAVYLCASSRATSGRVDTQYFGPGTRLTVL.

The chain carries TRBV28 and TRBJ2-4, with a possible D match to TRBD2 (5 bases). The ends were cut back, 2 bases at V and 1 base at J, with 12 bases in the middle. Germline lookup yields CDR1 MDHEN and CDR2 SYDVKM. The CDR3 runs to 16 residues. CDR3 protein: CASSLPSLRAKNIQYF. As DNA, the CDR3 is TGTGCCAGCAGTTTACCTAGCCTGAGGGCCAAAAACATTCAGTACTTC.

CDR3 in amino acids: CSVEFRATRSHNEQFF. The CDR3 nucleotides read TGCAGCGTTGAATTCCGCGCCACTAGGTCCCACAATGAGCAGTTCTTC. V is TRBV29-1 and J is TRBJ2-1, with TRBD2 as a possible D gene (5 bases). The germline gives CDR1 SQVTM, CDR2 ANQGSEA. The length of the CDR3 is 16 residues. V dropped 2 bases and J dropped 5 bases, with 19 bases sitting between them.

This clonotype came up once. The V call is TRBV9, the J call TRBJ1-4; a possible D gene is TRBD1 (5 bases). Trimming took 3 bases from V and 7 from J, leaving 16 bases between them. This CDR3 is 15 amino acids long. The germline gives CDR1 SGDLS, CDR2 YYNGEE. The CDR3 sequence is CASSGRMQGREKLFF. In nucleotides, the CDR3 is TGTGCCAGCAGCGGAAGGATGCAGGGTCGTGAAAAACTGTTTTTT.

This clonotype was counted a few times. This rearrangement joins TRBV10-3 to TRBJ2-7; a possible D gene is TRBD2 (6 bases). CDR1 and CDR2 from the germline V gene are ENHRY and SYGVKD. V was shortened by 3 bases and J by 2 bases, with 8 bases between the two germline ends. The CDR3 contains 13 residues. The CDR3 region is CAISDGGPYEQYF. CDR3 DNA: TGTGCCATCAGTGACGGGGGACCCTACGAGCAGTACTTC.

The chain joins TRBV7-9 to TRBJ2-3, with 8 bases matching TRBD2. The length of the CDR3 is 15 residues. Trimming cost V 5 bases and J 4 bases; bases outside gene matches: 8. Germline values: CDR1 SEHNR, CDR2 FQNEAQ (reference sequence). The CDR3 protein is CASSPYKTSADTQYF. CDR3 DNA: TGTGCCAGCAGCCCGTATAAGACTAGCGCAGATACGCAGTATTTT.

The rearrangement uses TRBV11-2 and TRBJ1-1, with D unresolved. V was cut by 1 base and J by 1 base, with 16 bases left in between. This CDR3 has 17 amino acids. Germline V gene data show CDR1 as SGHAT and CDR2 as FQNNGV. CDR3 loop: CASSLVFAGVANTEAFF. As DNA, the CDR3 is TGTGCCAGCAGCTTAGTTTTCGCCGGAGTCGCGAACACTGAAGCTTTCTTT.

CDR3 amino acids: CASSLGASGSPDTQYF. The CDR3 DNA follows: TGCGCCAGCAGCCTCGGAGCTAGCGGGAGCCCCGATACGCAGTATTTT. J is TRBJ2-3 and V is TRBV5-1, with 10 bases identical to TRBD2. Germline loops: CDR1 SGHRS, CDR2 YFSETQ. This CDR3 contains 16 residues. The junction had 11 bases not matched to a gene; V was cut back by 4 bases and J by 6 bases.

V usage is TRBV20-1 and J usage is TRBJ2-1, with 8 bases that match TRBD2. CDR1 and CDR2 (germline): DFQATT, SNEGSKA (reference sequence). J was trimmed by 2 bases and V by 3 bases; bases with no gene match: 6. The CDR3 sequence is 15 residues long. The CDR3 protein is CSARDGRAAYNEQFF. The CDR3 coding sequence is TGCAGTGCTAGGGACGGGAGGGCGGCCTACAATGAGCAGTTCTTC.

This chain joins TRBV21-1 and TRBJ1-2. TRBV21-1 is classified as a pseudogene. The CDR3 has 14 amino acids. CDR3 loop: CASSRGFLNYGYTF. The DNA for the CDR3 is TGTGCCAGCAGCCGCGGGTTCCTTAACTATGGCTACACCTTC.

The rearrangement links TRBV19 to TRBJ2-3, with D possibly being TRBD2 (5 bases). The CDR3 covers 12 residues. V was clipped by 6 bases and J by 4 bases, with 8 bases between them. Germline CDR1 and CDR2: LNHDA and SQIVND (reference sequence). The CDR3 protein is CASRGLPDTQYF. In DNA, the CDR3 is TGTGCCAGTAGAGGACTCCCAGATACGCAGTATTTT.

The chain is built from TRBV7-2 and TRBJ2-1; the match to TRBD2 covers 14 bases. Germline CDR1 is SGHTA and CDR2 is FQGNSA. The J segment lost 4 bases and the V segment lost 5 bases, leaving 4 bases of the junction unmatched. This CDR3 spans 16 amino acids. Here the CDR3 DNA reads TGTGCCAGCAGCCCCCGACTAGCGGGAGGGTACAATGAGCAGTTCTTC. It translates to CASSPRLAGGYNEQFF.

The chain joins TRBV4-2 to TRBJ2-2, with 8 bases aligning to TRBD1. This CDR3 is 15 amino acids long. Germline V CDR1 and CDR2: LGHNA, YNFKEQ. Trimming cost V 0 bases and J 7 bases; bases outside gene matches: 4. CDR3 coding DNA: TGTGCCAGCAGCCAAGAACCCGGGACAGGCGGGGAGCTGTTTTTT. This codes for CASSQEPGTGGELFF.

The chain joins TRBV10-3 to TRBJ2-7; D is perhaps TRBD1 or TRBD2 (7 bases each). The J call may not be correct, given that the DNA end is closer to TRBJ2-5. This CDR3 is 16 amino acids long. Germline CDR1 ENHRY, CDR2 SYGVKD. CDR3 in DNA: TGTGCCATCAGTGAGGCGGGGGACAGAAAGGGAGAGACCCAGTACTTC. This encodes CAISEAGDRKGETQYF.

This chain links TRBV2 with TRBJ1-1; no clear D gene. The germline gives CDR1 SNHLY, CDR2 FYNNEI. The CDR3 is 11 amino acids. V lost 1 base and J lost 7, with 4 bases in between. CDR3 DNA: TGTGCCAGCAGTGAAGTCGGTGAAGCTTTCTTT. It is translated as CASSEVGEAFF.

As concerns this clonotype: Compared with germline, one end of the junction differs, possibly owing to a read error. The chain carries TRBV11-2 and TRBJ2-1, with D unresolved. The CDR3 loop spans 14 amino acids. Germline V gives CDR1 SGHAT, CDR2 FQNNGV. CDR3 protein: CASSVDWQLWEQFF. CDR3 DNA sequence: TGTGCCAGCAGCGTAGACTGGCAGCTCTGGGAGCAGTTCTTC.

This clonotype has just a few counts. This chain uses TRBV7-9 with TRBJ2-5, with 8 positions matching TRBD1. With V trimmed by 5 bases and J by 5 bases, 10 bases remained unmatched. This CDR3 region has 15 residues. The V gene's germline CDR1 is SEHNR and CDR2 FQNEAQ (reference sequence). DNA for the CDR3: TGTGCCAGCAGCGCCGTAGGACAGGGCGGTGAGACCCAGTACTTC. Its translation is CASSAVGQGGETQYF.

This clonotype was seen a few times. The chain recombines TRBV7-2 with TRBJ1-6; D is ambiguous. The CDR3 runs 14 residues. V lost 8 bases, J lost 0 bases, and 8 bases lay in between. Germline CDR1 is SGHTA and CDR2 is FQGNSA. The CDR3 DNA follows: TGTGCCAGCGGGATTAGCTCCTATAATTCACCCCTCCACTTT. This codes for CASGISSYNSPLHF.

The rearrangement links TRBV5-1 to TRBJ2-7; D may be TRBD2 (6 bases). Germline CDR1 is SGHRS and CDR2 is YFSETQ. CDR3 length: 13 residues. V lost 4 bases to trimming and J lost 5 bases, with 13 bases between them. The CDR3 protein is CASSPAGGNEQYF. In DNA, the CDR3 is TGCGCCAGCAGCCCGGCGGGCGGGAACGAGCAGTACTTC.

This clonotype has more than one count but fewer than ten. The chain uses TRBV28 and TRBJ2-5; 9 nucleotides line up with TRBD2. The CDR3 is made up of 18 amino acids. Germline trimming cut 3 bases from V and 4 bases from J; bases unmatched to any gene: 15. Germline assignment: CDR1 MDHEN and CDR2 SYDVKM. The CDR3 DNA is TGTGCCAGCAGTTTCACAGAAATAGCGGGAGTCCACCGAGAGACCCAGTACTTC. Amino acids: CASSFTEIAGVHRETQYF. The full variable domain, completed using reference TRBV28 and TRBJ2-5, is DVKVTQSSRYLVKRTGEKVFLECVQDMDHENMFWYRQDPGLGLRLIYFSYDVKMKEKGDIPEGYSVSREKKERFSLILESASTNQTSMYLCASSFTEIAGVHRETQYFGPGTRLLVL.

This clonotype was detected a few times. The gene calls are TRBV27 and TRBJ2-7; TRBD2 agrees at 8 bases. Germline V gene sequence: CDR1 MNHEY, CDR2 SMNVEV (reference sequence). The CDR3 contains 15 residues. With 5 bases clipped from V and 1 base from J, the junction kept 7 bases outside the gene matches. The CDR3 protein is CASSPASGSSYEQYF. The DNA for the CDR3 is TGTGCCAGCAGTCCGGCGAGCGGGAGTTCCTACGAGCAGTACTTC.

This clonotype was seen more than once but under ten times. The rearrangement uses TRBV20-1 and TRBJ1-1; D is perhaps TRBD1 (5 bases). Per germline, CDR1 DFQATT and CDR2 SNEGSKA (reference sequence). V was cut by 6 bases and J by 6 bases, with 17 bases left in between. The CDR3 is 13 residues long. The CDR3 here is CSARRGLMAEAFF. As DNA, the CDR3 is TGCAGTGCCCGTCGGGGCCTCATGGCTGAAGCTTTCTTT.